These 20 T cell receptor beta chains share one sample of origin, sequenced in a study of T cells in Graves' hyperthyroidism and ophthalmopathy. Amplification targeted TCR beta CDR3 regions from RNA transcripts. The primer set for the first-round RT-PCR of the TCR CDR3 was HTBI. A single record per CDR3 protein comes from TCRdb applying MiXCR to the multiplex PCR reads. The data show around 600,000 distinct CDR3 sequences, with about 45% seen just once and less than 8.5% held by the top ten. The source material was peripheral blood or thyroid tissue (not recorded which). The origin of the receptors is an adult man with Graves' disease, either hyperthyroidism or ophthalmopathy (not recorded which).

The V and J genes are TRBV5-1 and TRBJ2-7; 7 bases agree with TRBD1. Germline CDR1 reads SGHRS; CDR2 reads YFSETQ. The CDR3 sequence is 15 residues long. V was pared by 4 bases and J by 0 bases, with 7 bases of the junction left unmatched. The CDR3 region has the DNA TGCGCCAGCAGCCCTGGCGACAGGGTCTCCTACGAGCAGTACTTC. It yields the protein CASSPGDRVSYEQYF.

This chain links TRBV9 with TRBJ1-1, with TRBD1 matching 8 bases. Germline lookup yields CDR1 SGDLS and CDR2 YYNGEE. Trimming cost V 6 bases and J 1 base; bases outside gene matches: 8. There are 15 residues in the CDR3. The CDR3 loop reads CASTGQGLENTEAFF. DNA for the CDR3: TGTGCCAGCACAGGACAGGGTTTGGAGAACACTGAAGCTTTCTTT.

The gene calls are TRBV29-1 and TRBJ1-2; D unclear. Germline V gene sequence: CDR1 SQVTM, CDR2 ANQGSEA. The CDR3 totals 10 residues. Trimming shortened V by 3 bases and J by 8 bases, and 7 bases separated the two germline ends. The CDR3 is CSVDGQGYTF. DNA for the CDR3: TGCAGCGTTGACGGCCAGGGCTACACCTTC.

This clonotype was recorded at least ten times. The rearrangement joins TRBV6-5 to TRBJ2-7, with 8 bases identical to TRBD1. Germline-derived CDR1 and CDR2 are MNHEY and SVGAGI. CDR3 size: 14 residues. Unmatched junction bases numbered 9, after V lost 4 bases and J lost 7 bases. The CDR3 DNA reads TGTGCCAGCAGTTCGGGACAGGCCCTCGGGGAGCAGTACTTC. As protein: CASSSGQALGEQYF.

This chain links TRBV15 with TRBJ2-5; 7 bases match TRBD2. The germline gives CDR1 LNHNV, CDR2 YYDKDF (reference sequence). The trim removed 0 bases at V and 4 bases at J, leaving 14 bases unmatched. This CDR3 contains 18 residues. This CDR3 is CATSRDQVMGSGGETQYF. CDR3 sequence (DNA): TGTGCCACCAGCAGAGATCAGGTTATGGGGTCGGGGGGAGAGACCCAGTACTTC.

V and J are TRBV6-5 and TRBJ1-5; TRBD1 agrees at 7 bases. The CDR3 is 16 residues long. After removal of 5 bases from V and 0 bases from J, the junction contained 7 bases not matched to a gene. Germline values: CDR1 MNHEY, CDR2 SVGAGI. The CDR3 here is CASSDNRGYSNQPQHF. In nucleotides, the CDR3 is TGTGCCAGCAGTGATAACAGGGGCTATAGCAATCAGCCCCAGCATTTT.

As regards this clonotype: Compared with germline, one end of the junction differs, possibly owing to a read error. The chain couples TRBV27 to TRBJ1-2; TRBD1 is a possible D gene (6 bases). CDR1 is MNHEY, CDR2 SMNVEV, per germline (reference sequence). The CDR3 is 16 amino acids. CDR3 in DNA: TGTGCCAGCAAATTCGTCGGGAGCAGGGGTAACGATGGCTACACCTTC. Protein: CASKFVGSRGNDGYTF.

The V call is TRBV14, the J call TRBJ2-7; D may be TRBD1 (5 bases). Trimming removed 0 bases from V and 7 bases from J, with 10 bases in between. This CDR3 region has 13 residues. The germline gives CDR1 SGHDN, CDR2 FVKESK. The DNA for the CDR3 is TGTGCCAGCAGCCAAGAGGCCAGGGTTGAGCAGTACTTC. Residues: CASSQEARVEQYF.

This clonotype was seen many times. The rearrangement uses TRBV2 and TRBJ1-1; no reliable D call. The CDR3 runs 15 residues. Trimming stripped 7 bases from V and 1 base from J, with 16 bases between. Germline CDR1 and CDR2: SNHLY and FYNNEI. CDR3 bases: TGTGCCAGCAAGCATGGGCAGGCCGGGAACACTGAAGCTTTCTTT. It translates to CASKHGQAGNTEAFF.

The gene calls are TRBV10-3 and TRBJ2-5; D is unresolved. The CDR3 is 14 residues long. V was cut by 0 bases and J by 5 bases, with 10 bases left in between. Germline CDR1 ENHRY, CDR2 SYGVKD. CDR3 loop: CAISESKSLETQYF. Written as DNA, the CDR3 is TGTGCCATCAGTGAGTCAAAATCGCTCGAGACCCAGTACTTC.

The genes are TRBV25-1 and TRBJ1-3, with TRBD1 matching 12 bases. Per the germline V gene, CDR1 is MGHDK and CDR2 is SYGVNS. V was pared by 8 bases and J by 4 bases, with 6 bases of the junction left unmatched. The CDR3 extends over 15 amino acids. The DNA for the CDR3 is TGTGCCAGCGTTGGGGGGACAGGGGGCGGAAACACCATATATTTT. Translated, it gives CASVGGTGGGNTIYF.

V is TRBV11-3 and J is TRBJ2-6; D might be TRBD2 (5 bases). Trimming removed 1 base from V and 0 bases from J, with 19 bases in between. The CDR3 is 20 amino acids. CDR1 and CDR2 (germline): SGHNT, YENEEA. CDR3 bases: TGTGCCAGCAGCTTAGGATCGGGTGGCGGGCCTTTCTCTGGGGCCAACGTCCTGACTTTC. This codes for CASSLGSGGGPFSGANVLTF.

This clonotype was recorded many times. The chain recombines TRBV10-3 with TRBJ1-1, with 8 nucleotides matching TRBD1. This CDR3 has 14 residues. The ends lost 7 bases at V and 0 bases at J; junction bases unmatched: 4. Germline V CDR1 and CDR2: ENHRY, SYGVKD. The CDR3 DNA reads TGTGCCATCAAAGGGACAGGCCTGAACACTGAAGCTTTCTTT. Translated, it gives CAIKGTGLNTEAFF.

The J gene is TRBJ1-2, the V gene TRBV4-1, with D possibly matching TRBD1 (5 bases). This CDR3 has 14 residues. The germline CDR1 and CDR2 sequences are MGHRA and YSYEKL. Between the trimmed V and J ends, which lost 5 bases and 2 bases, there was a span of 12 bases. The CDR3 protein is CASSRETENYGYTF. CDR3 DNA sequence: TGCGCCAGCAGCAGAGAGACAGAAAACTATGGCTACACCTTC.

J is TRBJ2-2 and V is TRBV29-1; a possible D gene is TRBD2 (5 bases). The ends were cut back, 6 bases at V and 5 bases at J, with 16 bases in the middle. CDR3 length equals 14 residues. Germline V gives CDR1 SQVTM, CDR2 ANQGSEA. The CDR3 region is CSVKGAGATGELFF. CDR3 DNA: TGCAGCGTCAAGGGCGCGGGCGCGACCGGGGAGCTGTTTTTT.

The genes are TRBV10-3 and TRBJ1-1; 7 bases align to TRBD1. The V gene's germline CDR1 is ENHRY and CDR2 SYGVKD. The V segment lost 3 bases and the J segment 6 bases; nucleotides outside the gene matches: 4. The CDR3 is 13 amino acids. The CDR3 here is CAISDQGVSEAFF. In DNA, the CDR3 is TGTGCCATCAGTGATCAGGGGGTGTCTGAAGCTTTCTTT.

The chain employs TRBV19 and TRBJ2-6, with D possibly being TRBD2 (6 bases). V lost 5 bases to trimming and J lost 0 bases, with 11 bases between them. Per the germline V gene, CDR1 is LNHDA and CDR2 is SQIVND (reference sequence). The CDR3 spans 16 residues. The CDR3 loop is CASSRDLNSGANVLTF. The CDR3, as DNA: TGTGCCAGTAGTCGGGACTTAAACTCTGGGGCCAACGTCCTGACTTTC.

The chain employs TRBV6-2 or TRBV6-3 and TRBJ2-7, with D tentatively TRBD1 (5 bases). CDR1 is MNHEY and CDR2 is SVGEGT in the germline V gene. CDR3 size: 15 residues. Trimming stripped 0 bases from V and 6 bases from J, with 15 bases between. CDR3 region: CASSYSGQGLSEQYF. The CDR3 DNA is TGTGCCAGCAGTTACTCGGGTCAGGGTTTAAGCGAGCAGTACTTC.

In its sample, this clonotype was seen many times. The chain employs TRBV6-6 and TRBJ2-7; possibly TRBD2 for D (5 bases). V shed 2 bases and J shed 8 bases, with 10 bases lying between them. The CDR3 has 12 amino acids. The germline gives CDR1 MNHNY, CDR2 SVGAGI (reference sequence). CDR3 sequence reads: CASSYAEEKQYF. The CDR3 DNA is TGTGCCAGCAGTTACGCGGAGGAGAAGCAGTACTTC.

The chain joins TRBV10-3 to TRBJ1-6; D is possibly TRBD1 (5 bases). The CDR3 extends over 15 amino acids. The germline V and J ends were trimmed by 0 bases and 7 bases, with 10 bases remaining between them. The germline V gene has CDR1 ENHRY and CDR2 SYGVKD. In DNA form, the CDR3 reads TGTGCCATCAGTGAGTCGAACGGGGCGAATTCACCCCTCCACTTT. It codes for CAISESNGANSPLHF.